This T cell receptor (beta chain) was identified during a study of blood T cells in healthy people across ages. With a J-beta primer mix and a sample-barcoded 5' primer, a second PCR ran 7 to 11 cycles. TCRdb re-derived calls from the 5' RACE reads in MiXCR, one entry per CDR3 protein. The data show about 780,000 distinct CDR3 sequences, more than 25% seen once. From germline, CDR1 is SGHRS and CDR2 YFSETQ. Trimming removed 5 bases from V and 8 bases from J; junction bases left unmatched: 12. The CDR3 is made up of 14 amino acids. This clonotype was recorded only once. This sample was shared with a second study, whose subject was T cells of mothers and their children. As that report states: The study obtained over 9.5 million TCR beta CDR3 reads per mother and 2.5 million to 3 million per child.

Material: blood. This TCR came from a boy aged 5 to 17 in good health. V is TRBV5-1 and J is TRBJ1-1; TRBD1 matches at 7 bases. CDR3 in amino acids: CASSVLRQGTEAFF. For the CDR3, the DNA is TGCGCCAGCAGTGTCCTGAGACAGGGTACCGAAGCTTTCTTT. Full variable domain (missing parts from reference TRBV5-1 and TRBJ1-1): KAGVTQTPRYLIKTRGQQVTLSCSPISGHRSVSWYQQTPGQGLQFLFEYFSETQRNKGNFPGRFSGRQFSNSRSEMNVSTLELGDSALYLCASSVLRQGTEAFFGQGTRLTVV.